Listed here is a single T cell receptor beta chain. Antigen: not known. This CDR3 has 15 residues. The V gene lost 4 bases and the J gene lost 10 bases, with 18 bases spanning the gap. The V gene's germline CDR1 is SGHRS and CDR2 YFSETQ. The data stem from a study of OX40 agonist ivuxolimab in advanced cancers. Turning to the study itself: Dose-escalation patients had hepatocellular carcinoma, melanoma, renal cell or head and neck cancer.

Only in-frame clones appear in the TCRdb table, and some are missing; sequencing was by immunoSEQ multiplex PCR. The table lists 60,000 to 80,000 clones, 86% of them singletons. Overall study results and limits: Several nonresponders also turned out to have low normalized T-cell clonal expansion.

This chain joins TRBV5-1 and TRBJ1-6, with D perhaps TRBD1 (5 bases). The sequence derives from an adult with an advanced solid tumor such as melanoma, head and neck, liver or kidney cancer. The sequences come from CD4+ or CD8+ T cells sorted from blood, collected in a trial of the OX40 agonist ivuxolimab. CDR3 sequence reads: CASSIDSGLGSPLHF. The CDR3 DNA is TGCGCCAGCAGCATAGACAGCGGACTAGGATCACCCCTCCACTTT.